This T cell receptor (beta chain) was documented in a study of T-cell reconstitution after alpha-beta-depleted transplantation in children. Construction of the TCRbeta library involved unique molecular identifiers. TCRdb called the PCR reads again in MiXCR, with one record for every CDR3 protein. The table shows 420,000 or so distinct CDR3 sequences, with approximately 11% occurring only once. Trimming pared 7 bases from V and 7 bases from J, leaving 8 bases between. Germline V lookup: CDR1 SQVTM, CDR2 ANQGSEA. The CDR3 has 10 amino acids. The chain has TRBV29-1 and TRBJ2-1; D is ambiguous. The sequence derives from a human donor who donated a stem cell graft to a child with acute myeloid leukemia. Here the sequenced sample was PBMCs from the stem cell graft donor, taken from the stem cell graft. The CDR3 coding sequence is TGCAGCGGCGCCGCTAATGAGCAGTTCTTC. This encodes CSGAANEQFF.